The present TCR beta chain was sequenced within a study of shared clonotypes between healthy human individuals. The overall study: Those who served as donors were a couple of women and three men between the ages of 18 and 49.

Germline CDR1 MNHEY, CDR2 SVGAGI. The CDR3 loop spans 13 amino acids. Trimming stripped 2 bases from V and 7 bases from J, with 11 bases between. CD45RO-negative CD8 cells positively selected for CCR7 made up the naive population, which excluded terminally differentiated effector memory CD45RA+ cells. Study-wide results and caveats: Although depth was large, rarefaction showed that sequencing of the sorted subsets was incomplete.

Concerning this clone itself: Its antigen is currently unknown.

The material for each subset, its genomic DNA, was split evenly across several immunoSEQ plates. Some clones are missing from TCRdb's copy, which holds only in-frame ones; the method was immunoSEQ multiplex PCR. The sample consists of about 2,200,000 clones, more than 85% of them appearing once. The TCR was taken from a man in his late teens or twenties in good health. Some clones in this sample may be carry-over from other donors' samples. What was sequenced was naive CD8+ T cells from PBMCs. The J gene is TRBJ1-2, the V gene TRBV6-5; D is uncertain. CDR3 nucleotide sequence: TGTGCCAGCAGTTACAGTTTGGCTTCTGGCTACACCTTC. Its protein is CASSYSLASGYTF.